The source of this T cell receptor beta chain is a study of neurological immune-mediated disorders. There are 16 residues in the CDR3. The V segment lost 7 bases and the J segment 14 bases; nucleotides outside the gene matches: 21. Per the germline V gene, CDR1 is MRHNA and CDR2 is SNTAGT. From the 5' RACE reads, TCRdb called clonotypes with MiXCR, one entry per CDR3 protein. This repertoire shows tens of thousands of distinct CDR3 sequences, approximately 10% found once; its top ten account for around 4%. The genes are TRBV6-4 and TRBJ1-5; 9 nucleotides align to TRBD1. This clonotype originated in a woman aged 25-40 years with HTLV-1-associated myelopathy (HAM/TSP). The sample was CD4+ T cells from blood. CDR3 protein: CASTEETGGSNQTKHF. CDR3 in DNA: TGTGCCAGCACCGAAGAGACAGGGGGAAGCAATCAGACCAAGCATTTT.